Shown below are 24 T cell receptor beta chains from a single sample sequenced in a study of cytomegalovirus exposure and HLA in healthy donors. PCR used 60 Vbeta primers and 13 Jbeta primers. Some clones are missing from TCRdb's copy, which holds only in-frame ones; the method was immunoSEQ multiplex PCR. The sample holds about 75,000 clones, around 83% seen once. The sample taken for sequencing was PBMCs. The source of these receptors is a man between 65 and 85 years old in good health and CMV-seropositive.

This chain uses TRBV2 with TRBJ1-1, with D possibly TRBD1 on 6 matching bases. Germline V gene data show CDR1 as SNHLY and CDR2 as FYNNEI. CDR3 size: 11 residues. V shed 5 bases and J shed 11 bases, with 12 bases lying between them. The CDR3 DNA is TGTGCCAGCAGTAACCAGGGGCGGGCTTTCTTT. Protein sequence: CASSNQGRAFF.

The chain uses TRBV11-2 and TRBJ1-1, with no clear D. CDR1 and CDR2 from the germline V gene are SGHAT and FQNNGV. Trimming took 2 bases from V and 3 from J, leaving 7 bases between them. CDR3 length: 13 residues. The CDR3 nucleotides are TGTGCCAGCAGCTTATTCCAGGACACTGAAGCTTTCTTT. It encodes CASSLFQDTEAFF.

The chain is built from TRBV6-5 and TRBJ2-1; 7 positions agree with TRBD2. Unmatched junction bases numbered 8, after V lost 11 bases and J lost 7 bases. The germline CDR1 and CDR2 sequences are MNHEY and SVGAGI. This CDR3 has 12 residues. CDR3 coding DNA: TGTGCCGCCTCGGGGGGTGCAAATGAGCAGTTCTTC. Translation gives CAASGGANEQFF.

The gene calls are TRBV6-5 and TRBJ2-7; 7 bases match TRBD2. The length of the CDR3 is 14 residues. The V gene's germline CDR1 is MNHEY and CDR2 SVGAGI. The J segment lost 3 bases and the V segment lost 2 bases, leaving 4 bases of the junction unmatched. The CDR3 loop reads CASSYRGEFYEQYF. CDR3 DNA: TGTGCCAGCAGTTACCGGGGGGAATTCTACGAGCAGTACTTC.

The table lists this clone with a count of one. The J gene is TRBJ2-7, the V gene TRBV18, with 8 nucleotides matching TRBD1. The CDR3 has 15 amino acids. The V gene's germline CDR1 is KGHSH and CDR2 LQKENI. Unmatched junction bases numbered 6, after V lost 0 bases and J lost 5 bases. CDR3 amino acids: CASSPPSRGRDEQYF. CDR3 DNA sequence: TGTGCCAGCTCACCACCGAGCAGGGGGCGAGACGAGCAGTACTTC.

V gene TRBV5-4 combines with J gene TRBJ2-1, with 7 bases matching TRBD1. CDR3 length: 14 residues. Trimming cost V 4 bases and J 6 bases; bases outside gene matches: 7. Germline-derived CDR1 and CDR2 are SGHNT and YYREEE (reference sequence). CDR3 amino acids: CASSPRSGGNEQFF. The CDR3 bases are TGTGCCAGCAGCCCCAGATCAGGGGGCAATGAGCAGTTCTTC.

The chain has TRBV5-1 and TRBJ2-7, with 8 bases that match TRBD1. J lost 6 bases, V lost 0 bases, and 5 bases had no gene match. CDR1 and CDR2 (germline): SGHRS, YFSETQ. There are 14 residues in the CDR3. The chain's CDR3 is CASSLVGQGGEQYF. The DNA of the CDR3 is TGCGCCAGCAGCTTGGTCGGACAGGGTGGCGAGCAGTACTTC.

This chain connects TRBV6-5 to TRBJ2-7, with 7 bases matching TRBD1. Germline CDR1 MNHEY, CDR2 SVGAGI. The junction had 9 bases not matched to a gene; V was cut back by 3 bases and J by 4 bases. This CDR3 contains 15 residues. As DNA, the CDR3 is TGTGCCAGCAGTTATATGACAGGGCCTGAGTACGAGCAGTACTTC. Translating it yields CASSYMTGPEYEQYF.

V usage is TRBV5-1 and J usage is TRBJ2-5; a possible D gene is TRBD1 (6 bases). V gave up 2 bases and J gave up 1 base, with 15 bases separating them. The CDR3 has 16 residues. Germline V gene lookup returns CDR1 SGHRS and CDR2 YFSETQ. The CDR3 sequence: CASSFYHTGSQETQYF. The CDR3 nucleotides read TGCGCCAGCAGCTTTTACCATACAGGGAGCCAAGAGACCCAGTACTTC.

The chain couples TRBV10-3 to TRBJ2-3, with a tentative D call TRBD1 (6 bases). Germline V gives CDR1 ENHRY, CDR2 SYGVKD. Trimming stripped 7 bases from V and 2 bases from J, with 10 bases between. The CDR3 length is 13 residues. DNA for the CDR3: TGTGCCATCAAAGGACAGCTCACAGATACGCAGTATTTT. Its protein product is CAIKGQLTDTQYF.

J is TRBJ2-2 and V is TRBV11-2; D is unresolved. CDR1 is SGHAT, CDR2 FQNNGV, per germline. V was clipped by 4 bases and J by 5 bases, with 8 bases between them. This CDR3 has 13 residues. CDR3 protein: CASSSPQTGELFF. The DNA of the CDR3 is TGTGCCAGCAGCTCTCCTCAGACCGGGGAGCTGTTTTTT. Using reference TRBV11-2 and TRBJ2-2 for the parts outside the CDR3, the full variable domain is EAGVAQSPRYKIIEKRQSVAFWCNPISGHATLYWYQQILGQGPKLLIQFQNNGVVDDSQLPKDRFSAERLKGVDSTLKIQPAKLEDSAVYLCASSSPQTGELFFGEGSRLTVL.

This chain links TRBV28 with TRBJ1-5, with D maybe TRBD1 (6 bases). V was clipped by 5 bases and J by 1 base, with 12 bases between them. The CDR3 loop spans 15 amino acids. Germline lookup yields CDR1 MDHEN and CDR2 SYDVKM. The CDR3 loop is CASSPTGYSNQPQHF. Here the CDR3 DNA reads TGTGCCAGCAGTCCCACAGGGTACAGCAATCAGCCCCAGCATTTT.

The chain has TRBV28 and TRBJ2-5; possibly TRBD2 for D (6 bases). This CDR3 is 14 amino acids long. V was trimmed by 6 bases and J by 4 bases, leaving 15 bases between them. Germline V gene data show CDR1 as MDHEN and CDR2 as SYDVKM. The CDR3 region has the DNA TGTGCCAGCAGCAGGTCAGACGGGGGAGAGACCCAGTACTTC. Translation: CASSRSDGGETQYF.

V and J are TRBV25-1 and TRBJ1-2, with D hard to call. V lost 5 bases and J lost 3, with 7 bases in between. In germline, CDR1 is MGHDK, CDR2 SYGVNS. CDR3 length: 12 residues. The CDR3 DNA reads TGTGCCAGCAGTTATACGGACTATGGCTACACCTTC. Translated: CASSYTDYGYTF.

The J gene is TRBJ1-5, the V gene TRBV6-5, with 8 bases lining up with TRBD1. The germline V gene has CDR1 MNHEY and CDR2 SVGAGI. J lost 4 bases, V lost 5 bases, and 7 bases had no gene match. The CDR3 spans 15 residues. In nucleotides, the CDR3 is TGTGCCAGCAGTAAACAGGGGGTCGGTAATCAGCCCCAGCATTTT. Its translation is CASSKQGVGNQPQHF.

The V call is TRBV18, the J call TRBJ2-3; D might be TRBD1 (5 bases). The germline V and J ends were trimmed by 6 bases and 1 base, with 14 bases remaining between them. The CDR3 is 15 residues long. CDR1 KGHSH and CDR2 LQKENI come from the germline V gene. CDR3 region: CASSPQEGGTDTQYF. CDR3 nucleotide sequence: TGTGCCAGCTCGCCGCAAGAAGGGGGCACAGATACGCAGTATTTT.

The chain uses TRBV28 and TRBJ1-5; TRBD1 matches at 9 bases. V was clipped by 3 bases and J by 5 bases; unmatched bases: 2. The CDR3 sequence is 14 residues long. Per germline, CDR1 MDHEN and CDR2 SYDVKM. The CDR3, as DNA: TGTGCCAGCAGTTTGGACAGGGGTGATCAGCCCCAGCATTTT. Translation: CASSLDRGDQPQHF. Combining the CDR3 with reference TRBV28 and TRBJ1-5 gives the whole variable domain DVKVTQSSRYLVKRTGEKVFLECVQDMDHENMFWYRQDPGLGLRLIYFSYDVKMKEKGDIPEGYSVSREKKERFSLILESASTNQTSMYLCASSLDRGDQPQHFGDGTRLSIL.

With regard to this clone: One junction end disagrees with the germline gene, perhaps due to a read error. The chain employs TRBV7-7 and TRBJ2-7, with D perhaps TRBD1 (5 bases). Per the germline V gene, CDR1 is SSHAT and CDR2 is FNYEAQ (reference sequence). This CDR3 contains 17 residues. The CDR3 region has the DNA TGTGCTAGCAGCTTCCTAGGGGTCGGGCAGGGTGACTACGAGCAGTACTTC. This gives the protein CASSFLGVGQGDYEQYF.

This sequence joins TRBV10-1 and TRBJ2-3; 10 positions agree with TRBD1. The CDR3 has 15 residues. Germline V gene data show CDR1 as WNHNN and CDR2 as SYGVQD (reference sequence). The ends lost 6 bases at V and 4 bases at J; junction bases unmatched: 7. DNA of the CDR3: TGCGCCAGCAGATCCGGGACAGGGGACCCAGATACGCAGTATTTT. Its protein product is CASRSGTGDPDTQYF.

The chain links TRBV11-2 to TRBJ1-4, with a possible D match to TRBD1 (6 bases). Trimming took off 5 bases at V and 6 bases at J, with 16 bases between the two ends. Germline V lookup: CDR1 SGHAT, CDR2 FQNNGV. This CDR3 has 15 residues. The CDR3, as DNA: TGTGCCAGCAGCCCCCGGGGGGGCTGGTATGAAAAACTGTTTTTT. This codes for CASSPRGGWYEKLFF.

V gene TRBV4-2 combines with J gene TRBJ1-5; possibly TRBD1 for D (6 bases). CDR3 length: 16 residues. The ends were cut back, 3 bases at V and 2 bases at J, with 14 bases in the middle. CDR1 and CDR2 (germline): LGHNA, YNFKEQ. The CDR3 DNA is TGTGCCAGCAGCCAGGAGGAACAGGGACGCAATCAGCCCCAGCATTTT. It encodes CASSQEEQGRNQPQHF.

This clone was observed once. This chain uses TRBV1 with TRBJ2-1; TRBD1 is taken as the D call from the table, unchecked against the DNA. TRBV1 is marked as a pseudogene. This CDR3 contains 13 residues. The CDR3 DNA is TGCACCAGCATTATCCAGGGGGCCAATGAGCAGTTCTTC. Translated, it gives CTSIIQGANEQFF.

The chain links TRBV12-5 to TRBJ2-6, with unresolved D. V was cut by 5 bases and J by 2 bases, with 10 bases left in between. The CDR3 covers 15 residues. From germline, CDR1 is LGHNT and CDR2 FRNRAP. The CDR3 DNA reads TGTGCTAGTGGTCTATCCCCCACTGGGGCCAACGTCCTGACTTTC. It codes for CASGLSPTGANVLTF.

CDR3 residues: CASSSRLAGYYEQYF. Written as DNA, the CDR3 is TGTGCCAGCAGTTCGCGACTAGCGGGTTATTACGAGCAGTACTTC. The chain links TRBV27 to TRBJ2-7, with 10 bases matching TRBD2. CDR3 length equals 15 residues. Losses at the gene ends were 4 bases for V and 4 bases for J; bases not matched to a gene: 7. The germline V gene encodes CDR1 MNHEY and CDR2 SMNVEV (reference sequence).